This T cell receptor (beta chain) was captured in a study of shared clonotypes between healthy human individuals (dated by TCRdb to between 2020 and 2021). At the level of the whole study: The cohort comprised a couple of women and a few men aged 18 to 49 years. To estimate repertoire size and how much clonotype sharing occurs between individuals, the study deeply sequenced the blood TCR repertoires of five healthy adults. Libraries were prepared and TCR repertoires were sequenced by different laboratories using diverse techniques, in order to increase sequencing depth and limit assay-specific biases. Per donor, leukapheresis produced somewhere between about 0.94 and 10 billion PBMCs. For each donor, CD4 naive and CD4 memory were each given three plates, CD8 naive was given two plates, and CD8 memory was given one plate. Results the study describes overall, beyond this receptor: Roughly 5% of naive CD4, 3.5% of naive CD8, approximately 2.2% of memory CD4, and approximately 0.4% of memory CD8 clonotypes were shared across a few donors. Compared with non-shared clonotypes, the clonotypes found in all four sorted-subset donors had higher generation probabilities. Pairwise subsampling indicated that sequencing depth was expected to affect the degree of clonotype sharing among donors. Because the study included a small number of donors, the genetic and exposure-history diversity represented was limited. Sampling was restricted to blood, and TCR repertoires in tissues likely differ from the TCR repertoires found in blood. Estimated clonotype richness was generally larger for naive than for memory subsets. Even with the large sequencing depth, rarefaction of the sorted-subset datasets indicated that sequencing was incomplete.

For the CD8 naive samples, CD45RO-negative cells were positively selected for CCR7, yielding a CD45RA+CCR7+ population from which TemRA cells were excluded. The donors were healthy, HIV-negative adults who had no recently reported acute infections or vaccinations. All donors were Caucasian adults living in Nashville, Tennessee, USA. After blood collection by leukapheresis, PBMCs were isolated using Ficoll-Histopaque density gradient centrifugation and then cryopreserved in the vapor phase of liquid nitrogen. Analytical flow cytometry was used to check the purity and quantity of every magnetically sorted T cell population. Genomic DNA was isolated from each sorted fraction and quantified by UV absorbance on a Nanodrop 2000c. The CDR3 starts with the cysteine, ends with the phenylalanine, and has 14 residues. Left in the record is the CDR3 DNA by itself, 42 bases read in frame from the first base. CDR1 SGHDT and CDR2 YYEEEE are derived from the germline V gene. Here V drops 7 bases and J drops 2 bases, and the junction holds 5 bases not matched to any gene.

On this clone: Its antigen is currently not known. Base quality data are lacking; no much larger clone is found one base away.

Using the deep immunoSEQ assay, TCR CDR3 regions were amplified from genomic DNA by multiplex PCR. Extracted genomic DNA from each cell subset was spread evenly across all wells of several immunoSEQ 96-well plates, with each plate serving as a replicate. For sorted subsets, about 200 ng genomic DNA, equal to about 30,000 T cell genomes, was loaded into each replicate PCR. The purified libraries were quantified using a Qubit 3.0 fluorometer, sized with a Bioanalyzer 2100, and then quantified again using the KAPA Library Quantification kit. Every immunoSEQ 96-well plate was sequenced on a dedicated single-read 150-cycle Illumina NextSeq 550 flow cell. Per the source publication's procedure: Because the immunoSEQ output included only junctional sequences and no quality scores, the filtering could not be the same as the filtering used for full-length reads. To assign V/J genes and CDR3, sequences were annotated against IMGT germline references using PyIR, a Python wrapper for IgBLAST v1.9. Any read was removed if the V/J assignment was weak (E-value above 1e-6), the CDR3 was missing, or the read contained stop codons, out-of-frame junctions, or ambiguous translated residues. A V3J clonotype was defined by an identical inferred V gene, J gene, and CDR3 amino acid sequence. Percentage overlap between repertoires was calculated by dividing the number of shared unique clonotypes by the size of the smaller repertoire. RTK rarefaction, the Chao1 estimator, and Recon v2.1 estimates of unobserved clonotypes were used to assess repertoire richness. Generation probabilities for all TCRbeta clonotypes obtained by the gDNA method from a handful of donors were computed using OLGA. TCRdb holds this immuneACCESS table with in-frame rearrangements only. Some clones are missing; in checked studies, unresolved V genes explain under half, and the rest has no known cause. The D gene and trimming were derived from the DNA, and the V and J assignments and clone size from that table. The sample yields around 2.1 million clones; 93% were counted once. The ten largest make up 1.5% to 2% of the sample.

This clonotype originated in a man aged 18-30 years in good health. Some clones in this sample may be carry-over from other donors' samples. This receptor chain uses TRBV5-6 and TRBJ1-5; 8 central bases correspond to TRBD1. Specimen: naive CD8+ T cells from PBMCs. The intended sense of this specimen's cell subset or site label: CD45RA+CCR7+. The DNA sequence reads TGTGCCAGCGGACAGGGTTCAGGCAATCAGCCCCAGCATTTT. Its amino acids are CASGQGSGNQPQHF.